The 10 T cell receptor beta chains reported below all come from one sample, sequenced in a study of blood T cells in healthy people across ages. Alongside a J-beta primer mix, a sample-barcoded 5' primer served in a second PCR lasting about 6 to 11 cycles. TCRdb fed the 5' RACE reads into MiXCR, producing one record per CDR3 protein. The sample lists over a million distinct CDR3 sequences, 42% occurring once. Sequencing was done on a sample of blood. Receptors originate from a woman under 30 in good health.

This clonotype was recorded a few times. The J gene is TRBJ1-2, the V gene TRBV6-5, with D possibly matching TRBD1 (5 bases). Germline values: CDR1 MNHEY, CDR2 SVGAGI. The CDR3 spans 16 residues. V gave up 0 bases and J gave up 0 bases, with 11 bases separating them. DNA of the CDR3: TGTGCCAGCAGTTACTCGAGTGGGACCCCTAACTATGGCTACACCTTC. Its protein product is CASSYSSGTPNYGYTF.

The table lists this clonotype with a count of one. V gene TRBV24-1 combines with J gene TRBJ2-3; TRBD1 matches 8 bases. The V segment lost 4 bases and the J segment 0 bases; nucleotides outside the gene matches: 17. The germline V gene encodes CDR1 KGHDR and CDR2 SFDVKD. The CDR3 spans 20 residues. CDR3 sequence reads: CATSDPDRAKALTSTDTQYF. The DNA for the CDR3 is TGTGCCACCAGTGACCCGGACAGGGCAAAGGCCCTAACTAGCACAGATACGCAGTATTTT.

V usage is TRBV27 and J usage is TRBJ2-5, with 9 positions matching TRBD2. The J call may be faulty, since TRBJ2-7 better matches the DNA end. The CDR3 sequence is 16 residues long. Germline lookup yields CDR1 MNHEY and CDR2 SMNVEV (reference sequence). The CDR3 protein is CASSLSIASGEYEQYF. In DNA, the CDR3 is TGTGCCAGCAGTTTATCGATCGCTAGCGGGGAGTACGAGCAGTACTTC.

In its sample, this clonotype was seen a few times. The genes are TRBV10-3 and TRBJ2-1; D gene ambiguous. The germline V gene encodes CDR1 ENHRY and CDR2 SYGVKD. Trimming left V 4 bases short and J 2 bases short, with 18 bases between. The length of the CDR3 is 17 residues. CDR3 residues: CAISGPGAQPTYNEQFF. The CDR3 nucleotides are TGTGCCATCAGTGGGCCCGGAGCGCAGCCAACCTACAATGAGCAGTTCTTC.

This clonotype was seen a few times. The chain carries TRBV7-9 and TRBJ1-2; D remains unclear. The germline V gene has CDR1 SEHNR and CDR2 FQNEAQ (reference sequence). The CDR3 runs to 13 residues. V dropped 6 bases and J dropped 3 bases, with 11 bases sitting between them. CDR3: CASSPWIDYGYTF. The CDR3 coding sequence is TGTGCCAGCAGTCCCTGGATTGACTATGGCTACACCTTC.

The table lists this clonotype with a count of one. A read error is possible here, since a much larger clone lies one base away. The chain combines TRBV7-2 with TRBJ2-7, with TRBD1 matching 8 bases. The DNA end favors TRBJ2-4, so the J call may be wrong. The CDR3 spans 16 residues. Germline-derived CDR1 and CDR2 are SGHTA and FQGNSA. The CDR3 loop reads CASSLAAGTGQNIQYF. The CDR3 region has the DNA TGTGCCAGCAGCTTAGCCGCCGGGACAGGCCAAAACATTCAGTACTTC.

This clonotype appeared once. The chain links TRBV28 to TRBJ2-7, with 9 nucleotides matching TRBD1. With 6 bases clipped from V and 1 base from J, the junction kept 7 bases outside the gene matches. This CDR3 is built from 15 residues. CDR1 is MDHEN and CDR2 is SYDVKM in the germline V gene. CDR3 protein: CASRGGGTGSYEQYF. CDR3 bases: TGTGCCAGCAGAGGGGGGGGGACAGGGTCCTACGAGCAGTACTTC.

The chain recombines TRBV2 with TRBJ2-1; tentative D call: TRBD2 (6 bases). This CDR3 comprises 16 residues. Trimming pared 10 bases from V and 7 bases from J, leaving 26 bases between. Germline V gene data show CDR1 as SNHLY and CDR2 as FYNNEI. This CDR3 reads CATGSGGVSLQNEQFF. CDR3 nucleotides: TGTGCCACGGGCAGTGGCGGGGTCTCGCTACAGAATGAGCAGTTCTTC.

Points on this clonotype: The junction does not match germline at one end; this may be a read error. V and J are TRBV15 and TRBJ1-2; TRBD1 is a possible D gene (5 bases). The CDR3 has 15 amino acids. Germline V gene sequence: CDR1 LNHNV, CDR2 YYDKDF (reference sequence). This chain's CDR3 is CATSREPGTISGHTF. CDR3 DNA: TGTGCCACCAGCAGAGAGCCCGGGACGATTAGTGGCCACACCTTC.

The chain carries TRBV30 and TRBJ2-4; D call uncertain. The germline V gene has CDR1 GTSNPN and CDR2 SVGIG (reference sequence). V lost 8 bases to trimming and J lost 0 bases, with 8 bases between them. The CDR3 runs to 12 residues. The CDR3 protein is CAGSRAKNIQYF. DNA of the CDR3: TGTGCCGGAAGTCGAGCCAAAAACATTCAGTACTTC.